A single sample is the source of the 23 T cell receptor beta chains below, sequenced in a study of cytomegalovirus exposure and HLA in healthy donors. PCR involved 60 Vbeta and 13 Jbeta primers. Profiled with immunoSEQ multiplex PCR; TCRdb holds only in-frame clones, not every one. The table includes more than 100,000 clones, about three quarters detected once. Sequencing used PBMCs. These receptors all come from a man aged 50 to 60 in good health and CMV-seropositive.

This rearrangement joins TRBV28 to TRBJ1-1; 11 nucleotides line up with TRBD1. Germline V gene lookup returns CDR1 MDHEN and CDR2 SYDVKM. CDR3 length equals 14 residues. After removal of 5 bases from V and 5 bases from J, the junction contained 4 bases not matched to a gene. The CDR3 is CASSPGQGVTEAFF. The CDR3 nucleotides read TGTGCCAGCAGTCCGGGACAGGGGGTAACTGAAGCTTTCTTT.

This chain connects TRBV6-1 to TRBJ2-7; no reliable D call. Germline loops: CDR1 MNHNS, CDR2 SASEGT. V was cut by 5 bases and J by 3 bases, with 11 bases left in between. The CDR3 consists of 13 residues. The CDR3 loop reads CASSTDTRYEQYF. In DNA, the CDR3 is TGTGCCAGCAGTACCGACACACGCTACGAGCAGTACTTC.

In DNA form, the CDR3 reads TGTGCCAGCAGCTTAGGATTTAGTTTTAGGTCAGGCTACGAGCAGTACTTC. It is translated as CASSLGFSFRSGYEQYF. The chain links TRBV7-2 to TRBJ2-7, with no clear D. The CDR3 sequence is 17 residues long. The V end was cut by 1 base, the J end by 3 bases, with 19 bases between. Germline CDR1 reads SGHTA; CDR2 reads FQGNSA.

The V and J genes are TRBV2 and TRBJ2-3; 10 bases line up with TRBD2. Germline V gene sequence: CDR1 SNHLY, CDR2 FYNNEI. V lost 5 bases, J lost 5 bases, and 4 bases stayed unmatched. This CDR3 has 14 residues. CDR3 loop: CASSISGRLDTQYF. CDR3 coding DNA: TGTGCCAGCAGTATTAGCGGGAGGTTAGATACGCAGTATTTT.

This chain uses TRBV5-1 with TRBJ2-1; D remains ambiguous. Germline V gives CDR1 SGHRS, CDR2 YFSETQ. The CDR3 totals 15 residues. Trimming removed 4 bases from V and 7 bases from J, with 18 bases in between. The DNA for the CDR3 is TGCGCCAGCAGCCCGACGACACCCGACCCTAATGAGCAGTTCTTC. Its translation: CASSPTTPDPNEQFF.

The V gene is TRBV11-2, the J gene TRBJ1-1, with a tentative D call TRBD1 (6 bases). This CDR3 contains 15 residues. Trimming removed 4 bases at V and 1 base at J, with 13 bases between. From germline, CDR1 is SGHAT and CDR2 FQNNGV. The CDR3 nucleotides are TGTGCCAGCAGCTCCACCCGGACAGCGAACACTGAAGCTTTCTTT. Translating gives CASSSTRTANTEAFF.

V gene TRBV29-1 combines with J gene TRBJ2-5; TRBD1 might be the D (5 bases). Between the trimmed V and J ends, which lost 7 bases and 2 bases, there was a span of 8 bases. This CDR3 is 11 amino acids long. CDR1 and CDR2 from the germline V gene are SQVTM and ANQGSEA. The CDR3: CSGGSQETQYF. In DNA, the CDR3 is TGCAGCGGGGGCAGTCAAGAGACCCAGTACTTC.

The chain employs TRBV11-2 and TRBJ1-1, with TRBD1 identical over 8 bases. CDR1 is SGHAT and CDR2 is FQNNGV in the germline V gene. J gave up 2 bases and V 5 bases, and 7 bases lay outside the gene matches. The CDR3 is made up of 15 amino acids. CDR3 loop: CASSPGDRHNTEAFF. Written as DNA, the CDR3 is TGTGCCAGCAGCCCAGGGGACAGGCATAACACTGAAGCTTTCTTT. The full variable domain, in which reference TRBV11-2 and TRBJ1-1 provide the parts outside the CDR3, is EAGVAQSPRYKIIEKRQSVAFWCNPISGHATLYWYQQILGQGPKLLIQFQNNGVVDDSQLPKDRFSAERLKGVDSTLKIQPAKLEDSAVYLCASSPGDRHNTEAFFGQGTRLTVV.

V and J are TRBV6-6 and TRBJ2-2, with TRBD1 matching 11 bases. Germline values: CDR1 MNHNY, CDR2 SVGAGI (reference sequence). V lost 6 bases, J lost 3 bases, and 6 bases stayed unmatched. This CDR3 has 16 amino acids. CDR3 protein: CASRTGTGGYTGELFF. CDR3 coding DNA: TGTGCCAGCAGGACCGGGACAGGGGGGTACACCGGGGAGCTGTTTTTT.

The rearrangement uses TRBV4-3 and TRBJ2-2; weak D call: TRBD2 (5 bases). V lost 8 bases and J 4 bases, leaving 8 bases between the germline ends. This CDR3 spans 12 amino acids. The germline V gene encodes CDR1 LGHNA and CDR2 YSLEER. CDR3 region: CASGRGTGELFF. The CDR3, as DNA: TGCGCCAGCGGGAGAGGCACCGGGGAGCTGTTTTTT.

The J gene is TRBJ1-6, the V gene TRBV27, with D tentatively TRBD1 (6 bases). Deletions cut 0 bases from V and 3 bases from J, with 18 bases between. The CDR3 extends over 19 amino acids. CDR1 is MNHEY and CDR2 is SMNVEV in the germline V gene (reference sequence). CDR3 coding DNA: TGTGCCAGCAGTTTATCGGCGGCAGGGGTGCTGTTCTATAATTCACCCCTCCACTTT. This codes for CASSLSAAGVLFYNSPLHF.

This clone has only one observation. The chain is built from TRBV5-1 and TRBJ1-1; 7 nucleotides agree with TRBD1. Germline V gene sequence: CDR1 SGHRS, CDR2 YFSETQ. CDR3 length: 16 amino acids. V gave up 3 bases and J gave up 0 bases; unmatched junction bases: 8. In nucleotides, the CDR3 is TGCGCCAGCAGCTCCCAAGGGGGCTCGATGAACACTGAAGCTTTCTTT. Its protein product is CASSSQGGSMNTEAFF.

The V gene is TRBV5-1, the J gene TRBJ2-5; perhaps TRBD2 as D (7 bases). Germline lookup yields CDR1 SGHRS and CDR2 YFSETQ. The CDR3 runs 15 residues. Deletions cut 2 bases from V and 1 base from J, with 12 bases between. The CDR3 region is CASSLSGGPQETQYF. The CDR3 DNA is TGCGCCAGCAGCTTATCGGGGGGCCCCCAAGAGACCCAGTACTTC.

The CDR3 loop is CDLGKGPDEQYF. In DNA, the CDR3 is TGTGACCTGGGTAAGGGGCCCGACGAGCAGTACTTC. The rearrangement joins TRBV19 to TRBJ2-7; a weak D match, TRBD1 (5 bases). Germline CDR1 is LNHDA and CDR2 is SQIVND (reference sequence). The CDR3 loop spans 12 amino acids.

The J gene is TRBJ1-5, the V gene TRBV7-2; unclear D gene. The CDR3 has 16 amino acids. V lost 4 bases and J 3 bases, leaving 16 bases between the germline ends. Germline-derived CDR1 and CDR2 are SGHTA and FQGNSA. The CDR3 loop is CASSSPPGSLNQPQHF. The DNA of the CDR3 is TGTGCCAGCAGCTCTCCTCCGGGATCTCTCAATCAGCCCCAGCATTTT.

This clone appeared a few times. V and J are TRBV5-1 and TRBJ2-1, with 15 nucleotides matching TRBD2. The CDR3 extends over 20 amino acids. J gave up 0 bases and V 0 bases, and 7 bases lay outside the gene matches. Germline values: CDR1 SGHRS, CDR2 YFSETQ. The CDR3 reads CASSLVGLAGGRSSYNEQFF. DNA of the CDR3: TGCGCCAGCAGCTTGGTGGGACTAGCGGGAGGTCGGAGCTCCTACAATGAGCAGTTCTTC.

The V and J genes are TRBV19 and TRBJ1-5; 8 bases map to TRBD1. This CDR3 is 17 amino acids long. The junction had 13 bases not matched to a gene; V was cut back by 3 bases and J by 6 bases. Germline V CDR1 and CDR2: LNHDA, SQIVND (reference sequence). The CDR3 region is CASSIGYRGALGQPQHF. In nucleotides, the CDR3 is TGTGCCAGTAGTATCGGGTACAGGGGGGCCCTCGGTCAGCCCCAGCATTTT.

The V call is TRBV9, the J call TRBJ1-3; the D gene is possibly TRBD1 (6 bases). CDR1 is SGDLS, CDR2 YYNGEE, per germline. Trimming took 2 bases from V and 2 from J, leaving 11 bases between them. The CDR3 is 15 amino acids. For the CDR3, the DNA is TGTGCCAGCAGCGTGGGACACTCCACTGGAAACACCATATATTTT. It is translated as CASSVGHSTGNTIYF.

The rearrangement links TRBV27 to TRBJ1-2, with 10 bases identical to TRBD1. The CDR3 totals 14 residues. V lost 5 bases and J lost 8; bases outside the gene matches: 8. CDR1 and CDR2 from the germline V gene are MNHEY and SMNVEV (reference sequence). The CDR3 DNA sequence: TGTGCCAGCAGTCTCCGGGGGACAGGGGAAGGCTACACCTTC. This encodes CASSLRGTGEGYTF.

The chain employs TRBV4-2 and TRBJ2-1, with 11 bases aligning to TRBD2. CDR3 length: 17 residues. CDR1 and CDR2 from the germline V gene are LGHNA and YNFKEQ. J was trimmed by 4 bases and V by 4 bases; bases with no gene match: 9. The chain's CDR3 is CASSPVSSGRGYNEQFF. CDR3 nucleotide sequence: TGTGCCAGCAGCCCCGTTAGTAGCGGGAGGGGATACAATGAGCAGTTCTTC.

This clone came up a few times. This chain uses TRBV4-1 with TRBJ1-6; 10 nucleotides align to TRBD1. V lost 2 bases, J lost 10 bases, and 8 bases stayed unmatched. Germline values: CDR1 MGHRA, CDR2 YSYEKL. The CDR3 runs to 16 residues. The CDR3 loop reads CASSQTAGTGASPLHF. CDR3 sequence (DNA): TGCGCCAGCAGCCAAACGGCCGGGACAGGGGCGTCACCCCTCCACTTT.

This chain links TRBV4-1 with TRBJ1-3, with no clear D. The CDR3 spans 13 residues. CDR1 and CDR2 (germline): MGHRA, YSYEKL. V shed 4 bases and J shed 4 bases, with 8 bases lying between them. CDR3 coding DNA: TGCGCCAGCAGCCTGGTGCGGGGAAACACCATATATTTT. Translated: CASSLVRGNTIYF.

The chain combines TRBV7-9 with TRBJ1-1; D remains ambiguous. The germline CDR1 and CDR2 sequences are SEHNR and FQNEAQ (reference sequence). CDR3 length: 16 amino acids. The ends were cut back, 1 base at V and 4 bases at J, with 16 bases in the middle. The CDR3 DNA follows: TGTGCCAGCAGCTTAGGGGGAGTGGTCCGGGGCACTGAAGCTTTCTTT. It yields the protein CASSLGGVVRGTEAFF. Full variable domain (missing parts from reference TRBV7-9 and TRBJ1-1): DTGVSQNPRHKITKRGQNVTFRCDPISEHNRLYWYRQTLGQGPEFLTYFQNEAQLEKSRLLSDRFSAERPKGSFSTLEIQRTEQGDSAMYLCASSLGGVVRGTEAFFGQGTRLTVV.